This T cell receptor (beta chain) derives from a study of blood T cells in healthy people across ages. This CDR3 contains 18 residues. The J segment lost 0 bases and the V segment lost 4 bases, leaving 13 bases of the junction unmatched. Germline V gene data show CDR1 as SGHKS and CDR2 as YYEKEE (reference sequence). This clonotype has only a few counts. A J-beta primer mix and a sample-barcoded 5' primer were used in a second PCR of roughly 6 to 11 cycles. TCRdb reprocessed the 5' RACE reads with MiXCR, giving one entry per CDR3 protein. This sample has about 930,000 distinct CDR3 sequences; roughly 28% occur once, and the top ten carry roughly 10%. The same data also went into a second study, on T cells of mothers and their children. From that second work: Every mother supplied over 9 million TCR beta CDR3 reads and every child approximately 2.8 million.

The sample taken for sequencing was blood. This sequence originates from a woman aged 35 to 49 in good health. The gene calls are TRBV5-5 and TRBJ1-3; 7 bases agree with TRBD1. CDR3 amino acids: CASSAGGLGTVSGNTIYF. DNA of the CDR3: TGTGCCAGCAGCGCTGGAGGTCTTGGGACAGTCTCTGGAAACACCATATATTTT.